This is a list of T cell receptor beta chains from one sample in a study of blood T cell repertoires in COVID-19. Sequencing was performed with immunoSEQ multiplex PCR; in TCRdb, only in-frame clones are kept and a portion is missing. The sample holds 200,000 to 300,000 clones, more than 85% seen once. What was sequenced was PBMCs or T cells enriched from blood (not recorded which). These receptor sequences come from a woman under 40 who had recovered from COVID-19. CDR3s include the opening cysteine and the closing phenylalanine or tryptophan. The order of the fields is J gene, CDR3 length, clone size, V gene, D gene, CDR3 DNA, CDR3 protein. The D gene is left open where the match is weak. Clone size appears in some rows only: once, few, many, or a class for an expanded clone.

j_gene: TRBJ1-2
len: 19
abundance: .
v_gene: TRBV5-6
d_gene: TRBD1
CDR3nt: TGTGCCAGCAGCCCTTTACTGGACAGGGCTTCCGATAGTAACTATGGCTACACCTTC
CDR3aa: CASSPLLDRASDSNYGYTF

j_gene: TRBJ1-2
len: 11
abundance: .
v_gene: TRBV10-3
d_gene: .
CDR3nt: TGTGCCAGCACAGAGGGAGCGGGCTACACCTTC
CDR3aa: CASTEGAGYTF

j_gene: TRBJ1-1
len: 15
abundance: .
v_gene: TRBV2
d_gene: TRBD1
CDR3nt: TGTGCCAGCAGCAATTCACTACCAGGGGGCACTGAAGCTTTCTTT
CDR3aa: CASSNSLPGGTEAFF

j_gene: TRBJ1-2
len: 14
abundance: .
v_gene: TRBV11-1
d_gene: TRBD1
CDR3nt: TGTGCCAGCATCGACGTAAGTAGGGGGCCAAACTACACCTTC
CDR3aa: CASIDVSRGPNYTF

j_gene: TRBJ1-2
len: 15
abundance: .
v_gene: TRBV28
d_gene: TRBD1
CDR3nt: TGTGCCAGCAGTGTAGGGACAGCTAATAACTATGGCTACACCTTC
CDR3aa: CASSVGTANNYGYTF

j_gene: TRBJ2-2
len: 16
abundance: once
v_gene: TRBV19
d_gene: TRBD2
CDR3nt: TGTGCCAGTAGTAGCCCCCCCGGGACTAGTACCGGGGAGCTGTTTTTT
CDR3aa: CASSSPPGTSTGELFF

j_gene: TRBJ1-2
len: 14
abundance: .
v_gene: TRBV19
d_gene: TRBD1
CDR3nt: TGTGCCAGTAGTACAGACAGGGATGGCTATGGCTACACCTTC
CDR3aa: CASSTDRDGYGYTF

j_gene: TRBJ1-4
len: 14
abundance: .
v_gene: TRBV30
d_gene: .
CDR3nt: TGTGCCTGGAGTGTACGGGGACTACGGGAAAAACTGTTTTTT
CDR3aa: CAWSVRGLREKLFF

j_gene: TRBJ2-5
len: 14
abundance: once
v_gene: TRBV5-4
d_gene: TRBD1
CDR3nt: TGTGCCAGCAGCTTCCGGGACAGGGGGGAGACCCAGTACTTC
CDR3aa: CASSFRDRGETQYF

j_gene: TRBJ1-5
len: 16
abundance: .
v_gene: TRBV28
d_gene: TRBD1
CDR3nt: TGTGCCAGCAGTTCTTTCGGACAGGGGGGTACTCAGCCCCAGCATTTT
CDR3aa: CASSSFGQGGTQPQHF

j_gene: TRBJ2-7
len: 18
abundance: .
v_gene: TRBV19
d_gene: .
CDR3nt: TGTGCCAGTAGTATTGCCCAACACGGACCAGGGTTCTCCTACGAGCAGTACTTC
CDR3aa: CASSIAQHGPGFSYEQYF

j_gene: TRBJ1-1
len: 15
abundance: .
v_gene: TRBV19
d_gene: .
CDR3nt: TGTGCCAGTAGTATGGGCCGGCGGGGGCGCACTGAAGCTTTCTTT
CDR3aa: CASSMGRRGRTEAFF

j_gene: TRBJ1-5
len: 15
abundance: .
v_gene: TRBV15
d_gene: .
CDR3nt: TGTGCCACCAGCAGAGTTCCAGGGGGCAATCAGCCCCAGCATTTT
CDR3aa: CATSRVPGGNQPQHF

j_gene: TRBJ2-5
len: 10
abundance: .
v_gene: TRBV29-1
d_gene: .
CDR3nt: TGCAGCGTTGCTCGGGAGACCCAGTACTTC
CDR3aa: CSVARETQYF

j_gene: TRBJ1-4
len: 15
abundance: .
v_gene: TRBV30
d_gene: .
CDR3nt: TGTGCCTGGAGTACCCTTCGCAGAACTAATGAAAAACTGTTTTTT
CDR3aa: CAWSTLRRTNEKLFF

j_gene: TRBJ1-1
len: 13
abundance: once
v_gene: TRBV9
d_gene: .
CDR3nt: TGTGCCAGCAGCGTCTACCCCCAGGCTGAAGCTTTCTTT
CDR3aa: CASSVYPQAEAFF

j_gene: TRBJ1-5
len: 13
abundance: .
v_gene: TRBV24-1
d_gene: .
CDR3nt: TGTGCCACCAGTGACAGGGGAGGGCAGCCCCAGCATTTT
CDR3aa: CATSDRGGQPQHF

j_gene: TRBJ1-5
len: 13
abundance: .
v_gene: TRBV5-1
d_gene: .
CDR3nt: TGCGCCAGCAGCCTGGACGGGTTTCAGCCCCAGCATTTT
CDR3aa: CASSLDGFQPQHF

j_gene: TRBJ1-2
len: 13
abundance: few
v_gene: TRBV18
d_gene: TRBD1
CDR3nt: TGTGCCAGCTCACCAAGGACAGGGGATGGCTACACCTTC
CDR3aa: CASSPRTGDGYTF